These 26 T cell receptor beta chains share one sample of origin, sequenced in a study of blood T cells in healthy people across ages. Through a sample-barcoded 5' primer and a J-beta primer mix, a second PCR was run for roughly 6 to 12 cycles. TCRdb re-derived calls from the 5' RACE reads in MiXCR, one entry per CDR3 protein. The sample lists approximately 1.5 million distinct CDR3 sequences; around 36% were seen once. The material sequenced was blood. These receptor sequences come from a young woman in good health.

The rearrangement uses TRBV2 and TRBJ2-3, with D possibly being TRBD2 (7 bases). Germline CDR1 reads SNHLY; CDR2 reads FYNNEI. CDR3 size: 15 residues. With 3 bases removed from V and 2 bases from J, the gap between germline ends came to 12 bases. This CDR3 reads CASSEAGAPTDTQYF. The DNA of the CDR3 is TGTGCCAGCAGTGAGGCGGGGGCCCCCACAGATACGCAGTATTTT.

This chain connects TRBV9 to TRBJ2-7; D remains ambiguous. V lost 0 bases and J 7 bases, leaving 11 bases between the germline ends. CDR3 size: 13 residues. Looked up from germline, CDR1 is SGDLS and CDR2 is YYNGEE. CDR3 nucleotides: TGTGCCAGCAGCGTAGTATCCTACAATGAGCAGTACTTC. It codes for CASSVVSYNEQYF.

In the case of this clonotype: A read error is possible here, since a much larger clone lies one base away. This chain connects TRBV9 to TRBJ2-7, with D tentatively TRBD1 (7 bases). The CDR3 totals 15 residues. The V and J ends lost 5 bases and 6 bases respectively, with 21 bases between them. CDR1 SGDLS and CDR2 YYNGEE come from the germline V gene. The CDR3 DNA follows: TGTGCCAGCAGTGAGTCTCCTCAGGGGGGCAGCGAGCAGTACTTC. Translating gives CASSESPQGGSEQYF.

The chain employs TRBV27 and TRBJ2-7, with 9 bases matching TRBD1. V lost 5 bases, J lost 6 bases, and 14 bases stayed unmatched. The CDR3 consists of 16 residues. Germline CDR1 reads MNHEY; CDR2 reads SMNVEV (reference sequence). CDR3 in amino acids: CASSQRGGQGSGEQYF. As DNA, the CDR3 is TGTGCCAGCAGTCAAAGGGGGGGACAGGGTTCAGGCGAGCAGTACTTC.

The genes are TRBV11-3 and TRBJ2-3, with D possibly being TRBD2 (5 bases). Germline CDR1 reads SGHNT; CDR2 reads YENEEA. The CDR3 length is 14 residues. Between the trimmed V and J ends, which lost 4 bases and 6 bases, there was a span of 14 bases. The CDR3 DNA reads TGTGCCAGCAGCTCGGACTCCAGCTTCGATACGCAGTATTTT. It encodes CASSSDSSFDTQYF.

J is TRBJ2-7 and V is TRBV20-1, with TRBD2 as a possible D gene (6 bases). V was shortened by 6 bases and J by 6 bases, with 15 bases between the two germline ends. The CDR3 runs 12 residues. Germline V gives CDR1 DFQATT, CDR2 SNEGSKA (reference sequence). CDR3 in amino acids: CSAPGQGGEQYF. CDR3 coding DNA: TGCAGTGCCCCAGGGCAGGGAGGCGAGCAGTACTTC.

Notes on this clonotype: The junction shows a germline mismatch at one end, possibly a read error. V gene TRBV28 combines with J gene TRBJ1-4, with D unresolved. Germline loops: CDR1 MDHEN, CDR2 SYDVKM. This CDR3 has 11 residues. The CDR3 loop is CASSLREKRFF. CDR3 nucleotide sequence: TGTGCCAGCAGTTTACGCGAAAAACGGTTTTTT. Full variable domain (rest looked up from reference TRBV28 and TRBJ1-4): DVKVTQSSRYLVKRTGEKVFLECVQDMDHENMFWYRQDPGLGLRLIYFSYDVKMKEKGDIPEGYSVSREKKERFSLILESASTNQTSMYLCASSLREKRFFGSGTQLSVL.

This clonotype was counted between two and nine times. This rearrangement joins TRBV7-2 to TRBJ2-3; D is perhaps TRBD1 (5 bases). Trimming shortened V by 5 bases and J by 0 bases, and 12 bases separated the two germline ends. The V gene's germline CDR1 is SGHTA and CDR2 FQGNSA. The CDR3 runs 15 residues. Here the CDR3 reads CASSPMGPSTDTQYF. CDR3 DNA sequence: TGTGCCAGCAGCCCGATGGGGCCTAGCACAGATACGCAGTATTTT.

This clonotype was seen a handful of times. The rearrangement links TRBV9 to TRBJ2-7; D is uncertain. Trimming cost V 0 bases and J 0 bases, with 4 bases left between them. The CDR3 sequence is 13 residues long. Germline CDR1 SGDLS, CDR2 YYNGEE. The CDR3 sequence is CASSVDTSYEQYF. In nucleotides, the CDR3 is TGTGCCAGCAGCGTAGACACCTCCTACGAGCAGTACTTC.

This clonotype was seen a few times. This rearrangement joins TRBV20-1 to TRBJ2-3; possible D gene TRBD1, 5 bases. Per the germline V gene, CDR1 is DFQATT and CDR2 is SNEGSKA (reference sequence). There are 15 residues in the CDR3. V dropped 0 bases and J dropped 0 bases, with 10 bases sitting between them. This CDR3 is CSARELGASTDTQYF. The CDR3 region has the DNA TGCAGTGCTAGAGAACTTGGGGCTAGCACAGATACGCAGTATTTT.

In the case of this clonotype: Lacking the conserved final phenylalanine or tryptophan, this CDR3 likely reflects a read error. This sequence joins TRBV12-3 or TRBV12-4 and TRBJ1-5; the D is unclear. CDR3 size: 12 residues. The V end was cut by 5 bases, the J end by 6 bases, with 8 bases between. The CDR3 loop reads CASSPGPQPQHC. The CDR3 DNA follows: TGTGCCAGCAGTCCCGGCCCTCAGCCCCAGCATTGT.

This clonotype has just a few counts. The V gene is TRBV15, the J gene TRBJ2-1; D unclear. The CDR3 has 12 amino acids. Trimming removed 2 bases from V and 10 bases from J, with 9 bases in between. Germline-derived CDR1 and CDR2 are LNHNV and YYDKDF (reference sequence). The CDR3 DNA follows: TGTGCCACCAGCAGACGAGAAGGCGAGCAGTTCTTC. Translated, it gives CATSRREGEQFF.

This clonotype was found many times. The chain employs TRBV7-2 and TRBJ2-7, with 8 bases lining up with TRBD2. Germline values: CDR1 SGHTA, CDR2 FQGNSA. The CDR3 has 13 residues. The V and J ends lost 5 bases and 7 bases, in that order; junction bases with no gene match: 7. CDR3 protein: CASSRGLVGEQYF. The CDR3 bases are TGTGCCAGCAGCAGGGGACTAGTGGGTGAGCAGTACTTC. Supplemented by reference TRBV7-2 and TRBJ2-7, the full variable domain reads GAGVSQSPSNKVTEKGKDVELRCDPISGHTALYWYRQSLGQGLEFLIYFQGNSAPDKSGLPSDRFSAERTGGSVSTLTIQRTQQEDSAVYLCASSRGLVGEQYFGPGTRLTVT.

About this clonotype itself: One end of the junction fails to match germline, which may point to a read error. This chain links TRBV20-1 with TRBJ2-4; D is uncertain. The DNA end is more similar to TRBJ2-5, so the J call may be wrong. This CDR3 region has 13 residues. Germline CDR1 and CDR2: DFQATT and SNEGSKA (reference sequence). In nucleotides, the CDR3 is TGCGGTGCTACCGATCCCCGTGGAGAGACCCAGTACTTC. Translated: CGATDPRGETQYF.

The chain carries TRBV3-1 and TRBJ2-5, with D perhaps being TRBD1 or TRBD2 (6 bases each). V was clipped by 1 base and J by 9 bases, with 21 bases between them. CDR3 length equals 16 residues. In germline, CDR1 is LGHDT, CDR2 YNNKEL (reference sequence). The CDR3 nucleotides are TGTGCCAGCAGCCAAGTGCCAGCGGGCCGACCAGGGGCCCAGTACTTC. Protein sequence: CASSQVPAGRPGAQYF.

The chain carries TRBV27 and TRBJ1-5; D might be TRBD1 (5 bases). CDR3 length equals 18 residues. Germline V gives CDR1 MNHEY, CDR2 SMNVEV (reference sequence). V lost 3 bases to trimming and J lost 0 bases, with 18 bases between them. CDR3 DNA sequence: TGTGCCAGCAGTTTGGAGGGGCCCAGCCTCTATAGCAATCAGCCCCAGCATTTT. This codes for CASSLEGPSLYSNQPQHF.

This clonotype was found many times. CDR3 DNA: TGCAGTGCTGGGACTAGCGGGACCCTTGGGGAGACCCAGTACTTC. Its translation is CSAGTSGTLGETQYF. The chain combines TRBV20-1 with TRBJ2-5; TRBD2 aligns across 13 bases. This CDR3 is 15 amino acids long. Trimming took 5 bases from V and 5 from J; bases not matched to a gene: 8. Germline V lookup: CDR1 DFQATT, CDR2 SNEGSKA (reference sequence).

Only a few counts were recorded for this clonotype. The chain employs TRBV27 and TRBJ1-2, with 9 positions matching TRBD1. From germline, CDR1 is MNHEY and CDR2 SMNVEV (reference sequence). Trimming at V came to 5 bases and at J to 4 bases, leaving 8 bases not matched to a gene. The CDR3 has 15 residues. The CDR3: CASSRAATGGYGYTF. CDR3 in DNA: TGTGCCAGCAGTCGAGCCGCGACAGGGGGCTATGGCTACACCTTC.

The V call is TRBV18, the J call TRBJ2-6; D perhaps matches TRBD1 (6 bases). Germline V lookup: CDR1 KGHSH, CDR2 LQKENI. CDR3 length equals 16 residues. The germline V and J ends were trimmed by 5 bases and 2 bases, with 13 bases remaining between them. CDR3 loop: CASSSFTGPGANVLTF. Here the CDR3 DNA reads TGTGCCAGCTCAAGTTTTACAGGGCCTGGGGCCAACGTCCTGACTTTC.

With respect to this clonotype: Its ends do not fully match the called genes, so a read error is possible. This sequence joins TRBV6-5 and TRBJ2-1; D is uncertain. From germline, CDR1 is MNHEY and CDR2 SVGAGI. This CDR3 comprises 16 residues. The chain's CDR3 is CASNYSPGSSYNEQFF. CDR3 bases: TGTGCCAGCAATTACTCCCCCGGAAGCTCCTACAATGAGCAGTTCTTC.

The chain has TRBV27 and TRBJ2-7; D unresolved. The V gene's germline CDR1 is MNHEY and CDR2 SMNVEV (reference sequence). The CDR3 is made up of 14 amino acids. Trimming stripped 6 bases from V and 4 bases from J, with 16 bases between. In nucleotides, the CDR3 is TGTGCCAGCAGGCACGGAATGCTAGGGTACGAGCAGTACTTC. Its protein is CASRHGMLGYEQYF.

In regard to this clonotype: Germline and junction disagree at one end, which may indicate a read error. The rearrangement joins TRBV3-1 to TRBJ2-5; unclear D gene. The germline gives CDR1 LGHDT, CDR2 YNNKEL (reference sequence). This CDR3 region has 12 residues. The CDR3: CASNQRQETQYF. The CDR3 coding sequence is TGTGCCAGCAACCAAAGACAAGAGACCCAGTACTTC.

J is TRBJ2-7 and V is TRBV3-1, with 8 bases that match TRBD1. Per germline, CDR1 LGHDT and CDR2 YNNKEL (reference sequence). J gave up 4 bases and V 8 bases, and 16 bases lay outside the gene matches. There are 16 residues in the CDR3. CDR3 protein: CASPCFSDRATYEQYF. CDR3 nucleotides: TGTGCCAGCCCCTGCTTTTCGGACAGGGCGACGTACGAGCAGTACTTC.

This chain joins TRBV24-1 and TRBJ2-3; the D is unclear. Trimming shortened V by 6 bases and J by 3 bases, and 3 bases separated the two germline ends. The germline V gene has CDR1 KGHDR and CDR2 SFDVKD. This CDR3 spans 11 amino acids. The CDR3 here is CATSQTDTQYF. The CDR3 nucleotides are TGTGCCACCAGTCAGACAGATACGCAGTATTTT.

This clonotype was observed a handful of times. The V gene is TRBV27, the J gene TRBJ1-4; 7 bases are shared with TRBD1. This CDR3 is built from 16 residues. The ends lost 8 bases at V and 3 bases at J; junction bases unmatched: 12. The germline V gene has CDR1 MNHEY and CDR2 SMNVEV (reference sequence). The CDR3 nucleotides read TGTGCCAGCGGTCACAGCCCGGGGACAGCTAATGAAAAACTGTTTTTT. This sequence encodes CASGHSPGTANEKLFF. Combining the CDR3 with reference TRBV27 and TRBJ1-4 gives the whole variable domain EAQVTQNPRYLITVTGKKLTVTCSQNMNHEYMSWYRQDPGLGLRQIYYSMNVEVTDKGDVPEGYKVSRKEKRNFPLILESPSPNQTSLYFCASGHSPGTANEKLFFGSGTQLSVL.

V and J are TRBV9 and TRBJ2-3; D gene ambiguous. CDR3 size: 14 residues. The V end was cut by 4 bases, the J end by 4 bases, with 13 bases between. From germline, CDR1 is SGDLS and CDR2 YYNGEE. The CDR3 sequence is CASSPPLDPDTQYF. CDR3 DNA sequence: TGTGCCAGCAGCCCCCCCCTAGATCCAGATACGCAGTATTTT.